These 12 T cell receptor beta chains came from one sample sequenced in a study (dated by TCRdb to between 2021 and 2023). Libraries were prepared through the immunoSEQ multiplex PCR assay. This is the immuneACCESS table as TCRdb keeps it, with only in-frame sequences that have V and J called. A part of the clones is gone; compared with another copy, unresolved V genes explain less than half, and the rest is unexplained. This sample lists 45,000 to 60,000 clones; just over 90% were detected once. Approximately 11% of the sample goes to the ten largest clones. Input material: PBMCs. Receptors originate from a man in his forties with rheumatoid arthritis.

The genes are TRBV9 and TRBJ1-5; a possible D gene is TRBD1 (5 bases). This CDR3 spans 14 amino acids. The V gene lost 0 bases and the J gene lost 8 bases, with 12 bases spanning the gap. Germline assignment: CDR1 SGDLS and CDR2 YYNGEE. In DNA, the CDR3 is TGTGCCAGCAGCGTAGGGGACGAGCGGGAGCCCCAGCATTTT. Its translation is CASSVGDEREPQHF.

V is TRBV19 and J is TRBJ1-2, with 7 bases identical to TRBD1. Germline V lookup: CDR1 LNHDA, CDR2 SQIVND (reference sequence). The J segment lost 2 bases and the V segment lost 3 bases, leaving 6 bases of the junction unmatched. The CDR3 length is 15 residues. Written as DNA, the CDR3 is TGTGCCAGTAGTATCTATGCAGGGGGGAACTATGGCTACACCTTC. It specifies CASSIYAGGNYGYTF.

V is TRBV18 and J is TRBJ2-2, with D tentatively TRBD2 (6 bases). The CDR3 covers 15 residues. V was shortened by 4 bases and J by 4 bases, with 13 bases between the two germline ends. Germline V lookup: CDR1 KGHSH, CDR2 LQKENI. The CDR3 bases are TGTGCCAGCTCACAGCTGGGGAGGCCCACCGGGGAGCTGTTTTTT. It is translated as CASSQLGRPTGELFF.

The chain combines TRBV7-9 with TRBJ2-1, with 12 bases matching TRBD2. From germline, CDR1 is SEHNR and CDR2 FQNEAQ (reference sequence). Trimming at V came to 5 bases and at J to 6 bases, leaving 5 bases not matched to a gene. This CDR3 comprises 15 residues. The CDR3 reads CASSPGLAGTNEQFF. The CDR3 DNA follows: TGTGCCAGCAGCCCCGGACTAGCGGGGACCAATGAGCAGTTCTTC.

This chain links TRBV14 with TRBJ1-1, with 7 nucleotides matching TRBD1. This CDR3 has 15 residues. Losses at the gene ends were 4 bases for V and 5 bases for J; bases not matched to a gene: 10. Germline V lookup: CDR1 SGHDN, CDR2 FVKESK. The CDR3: CASSPLDRAVTEAFF. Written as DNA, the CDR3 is TGTGCCAGCAGCCCTTTAGACAGGGCCGTAACTGAAGCTTTCTTT.

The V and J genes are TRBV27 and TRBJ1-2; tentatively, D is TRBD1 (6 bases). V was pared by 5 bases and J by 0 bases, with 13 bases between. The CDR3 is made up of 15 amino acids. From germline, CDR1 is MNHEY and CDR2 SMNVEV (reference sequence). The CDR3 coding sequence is TGTGCCAGCAGTCCCGGACAGACTACTAACTATGGCTACACCTTC. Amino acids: CASSPGQTTNYGYTF.

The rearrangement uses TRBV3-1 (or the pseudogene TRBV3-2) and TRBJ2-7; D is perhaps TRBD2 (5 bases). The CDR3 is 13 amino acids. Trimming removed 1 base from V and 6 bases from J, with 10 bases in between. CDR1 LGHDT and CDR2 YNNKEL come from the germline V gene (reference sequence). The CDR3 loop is CASSQGRGAEQYF. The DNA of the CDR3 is TGTGCCAGCAGCCAAGGCCGGGGAGCCGAGCAGTACTTC.

The CDR3 nucleotides read TGTGCCAGTGCGGCCACAGGTGGGACTATCTACAATGAGCAGTTCTTC. It is translated as CASAATGGTIYNEQFF. The V and J genes are TRBV6-6 and TRBJ2-1, with 7 bases identical to TRBD2. Per germline, CDR1 MNHNY and CDR2 SVGAGI (reference sequence). The ends lost 9 bases at V and 3 bases at J; junction bases unmatched: 14. The CDR3 totals 16 residues.

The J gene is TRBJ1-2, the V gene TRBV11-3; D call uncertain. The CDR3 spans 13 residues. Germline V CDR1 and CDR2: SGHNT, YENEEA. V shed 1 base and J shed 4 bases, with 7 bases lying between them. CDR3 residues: CASSLGGGYGYTF. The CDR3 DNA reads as TGTGCCAGCAGCTTAGGGGGAGGCTATGGCTACACCTTC. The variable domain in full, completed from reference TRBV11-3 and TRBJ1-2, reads EAGVVQSPRYKIIEKKQPVAFWCNPISGHNTLYWYLQNLGQGPELLIRYENEEAVDDSQLPKDRFSAERLKGVDSTLKIQPAELGDSAVYLCASSLGGGYGYTFGSGTRLTVV.

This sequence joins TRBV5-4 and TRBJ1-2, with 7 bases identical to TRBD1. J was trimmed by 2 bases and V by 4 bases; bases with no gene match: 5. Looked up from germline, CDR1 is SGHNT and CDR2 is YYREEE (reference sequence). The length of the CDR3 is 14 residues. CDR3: CASSPTGQNYGYTF. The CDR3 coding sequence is TGTGCCAGCAGCCCAACGGGACAGAACTATGGCTACACCTTC.

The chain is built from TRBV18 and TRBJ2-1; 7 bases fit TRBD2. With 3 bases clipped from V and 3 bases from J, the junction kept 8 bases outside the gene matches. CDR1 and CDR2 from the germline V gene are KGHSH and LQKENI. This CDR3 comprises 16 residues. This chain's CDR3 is CASSPGSGAIYNEQFF. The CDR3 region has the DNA TGTGCCAGCTCACCGGGCAGCGGGGCAATCTACAATGAGCAGTTCTTC.

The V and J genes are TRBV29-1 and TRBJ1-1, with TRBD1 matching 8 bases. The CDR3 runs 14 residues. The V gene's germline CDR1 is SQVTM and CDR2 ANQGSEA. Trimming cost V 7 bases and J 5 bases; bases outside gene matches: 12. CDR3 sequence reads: CSAEWTGRRTEAFF. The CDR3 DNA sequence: TGCAGCGCCGAATGGACAGGGCGAAGGACTGAAGCTTTCTTT.